This T cell receptor beta chain derives from a study of shared clonotypes between healthy human individuals. Notes on the study in general: In contrast to clonotypes shared by all four donors, non-shared clonotypes had lower generation probabilities.

CD45RO-negative cells were positively selected for CCR7, leaving out terminally differentiated effector memory CD45RA+ cells. All of the donors resided in Nashville, Tennessee, and each was a Caucasian adult. Running of the assay took place at deep level. Assay: immunoSEQ multiplex PCR; the TCRdb copy retains only in-frame clones and omits some. Counted here are approximately 810,000 clones, 85% to 95% occurring once; the ten biggest clones make up around 24%. This clone was observed once. What it binds is unknown. This clonotype originated in a man aged 25-45 years in good health. The source material was naive CD8+ T cells sorted from blood.

This CDR3 is CASSFDRGNTGELFF. The CDR3 DNA follows: TGTGCCAGCAGTTTTGACAGGGGAAACACCGGGGAGCTGTTTTTT. The rearrangement uses TRBV27 and TRBJ2-2; 8 nucleotides align to TRBD1. J gave up 2 bases and V 3 bases, and 2 bases lay outside the gene matches. The CDR3 sequence is 15 residues long. Germline values: CDR1 MNHEY, CDR2 SMNVEV (reference sequence).